The clone carrying this TCR beta chain has only a few counts. Germline V gives CDR1 PRHDT, CDR2 FYEKMQ (reference sequence). The V end lost 6 bases, the J end lost 2 bases, and 14 bases lay between the germline ends. The CDR3 totals 14 residues. This entry comes from a study of identical twins. TCRdb re-analysed the 5' RACE reads in MiXCR, keeping a single row per CDR3 protein. This table holds under 350,000 distinct CDR3 sequences, around 9.7% found once. This sample also belongs to another study, concerning yellow fever vaccine responses in identical twins.

The sequencing input was CD8+ T cells sorted from blood. This sequence originates from a woman in her late teens or twenties in good health. This rearrangement joins TRBV13 to TRBJ2-7; D is perhaps TRBD2 (6 bases). In DNA, the CDR3 is TGTGCCAGCAGTTTGGCTGGACTAACCTACGAGCAGTACTTC. Its protein product is CASSLAGLTYEQYF.